Below, 18 T cell receptor beta chains from the same sample are listed, as sequenced in a study of T cells in Graves' hyperthyroidism and ophthalmopathy. RNA transcripts were the template for amplifying TCR beta CDR3 regions. HTBI primers drove first-round RT-PCR of the TCR CDR3. Each CDR3 protein gets one entry after TCRdb re-called the multiplex PCR reads with MiXCR. The data hold roughly 250,000 distinct CDR3 sequences, with roughly 15% observed a single time. Input material: blood. All receptors derive from a woman aged 40-49 years with Graves' hyperthyroidism that later progressed to Graves' ophthalmopathy.

This chain joins TRBV6-1 and TRBJ1-6; no reliable D call. Germline CDR1 reads MNHNS; CDR2 reads SASEGT. The CDR3 is 17 amino acids. The ends were cut back, 7 bases at V and 0 bases at J, with 16 bases in the middle. The CDR3 nucleotides are TGTGCCAGCACTTACACCGCGGGGAGCTCCTATAATTCACCCCTCCACTTT. It yields the protein CASTYTAGSSYNSPLHF.

This clonotype has ten or more counts. The J gene is TRBJ2-3, the V gene TRBV30; D remains unclear. V lost 5 bases to trimming and J lost 3 bases, with 18 bases between them. CDR1 is GTSNPN and CDR2 is SVGIG in the germline V gene (reference sequence). The CDR3 contains 15 residues. CDR3 nucleotides: TGTGCCTGGTTTCGCGCCGGCGGAATTACAGATACGCAGTATTTT. Residues: CAWFRAGGITDTQYF.

In regard to this clonotype: One base away lies a much larger clone, so this may be a sequencing read error. The CDR3 bases are TGCACCAGCAGCTTGGTAGCTACCTGGGAGACCCAGTACTTC. Its translation is CTSSLVATWETQYF. The V gene is TRBV5-1, the J gene TRBJ2-5, with D hard to call. Germline V lookup: CDR1 SGHRS, CDR2 YFSETQ. The CDR3 has 14 residues.

This clonotype was detected many times. The J gene is TRBJ1-1, the V gene TRBV5-1; D unclear. Germline V gene sequence: CDR1 SGHRS, CDR2 YFSETQ. Trimming shortened V by 4 bases and J by 0 bases, and 13 bases separated the two germline ends. The CDR3 has 15 amino acids. The CDR3 sequence: CASSQFVTVNTEAFF. CDR3 coding DNA: TGCGCCAGCAGCCAATTCGTTACAGTGAACACTGAAGCTTTCTTT.

At least ten counts were recorded for this clonotype. This rearrangement joins TRBV27 to TRBJ2-4; TRBD1 matches at 9 bases. Germline loops: CDR1 MNHEY, CDR2 SMNVEV (reference sequence). J was trimmed by 9 bases and V by 2 bases; bases with no gene match: 2. The CDR3 runs 13 residues. As DNA, the CDR3 is TGTGCCAGCAGTTTAGGGACAGGGTTCATTCAGTACTTC. Encoded protein: CASSLGTGFIQYF.

There are many counts of this clonotype. The chain recombines TRBV3-1 with TRBJ2-5; the match to TRBD2 covers 8 bases. This CDR3 has 14 amino acids. V trimming: 4 bases; J trimming: 5 bases; junction bases outside the gene matches: 6. Per germline, CDR1 LGHDT and CDR2 YNNKEL (reference sequence). In nucleotides, the CDR3 is TGTGCCAGCAGCCTACGGGAGGGCCTTGAGACCCAGTACTTC. This gives the protein CASSLREGLETQYF.

This clonotype was observed many times. V gene TRBV6-1 combines with J gene TRBJ1-3; maybe TRBD1 (6 bases). The CDR3 length is 17 residues. Germline V gene lookup returns CDR1 MNHNS and CDR2 SASEGT. V lost 6 bases and J lost 4, with 22 bases in between. CDR3 sequence: CASSAPHPGTTGNTIYF. The CDR3 bases are TGTGCCAGCAGCGCACCCCACCCAGGGACAACCGGAAACACCATATATTTT.

The chain carries TRBV15 and TRBJ2-3; D not resolved. Germline CDR1 and CDR2: LNHNV and YYDKDF (reference sequence). The CDR3 has 13 residues. Trimming removed 1 base at V and 1 base at J, with 3 bases between. The CDR3 loop is CATSRVGTDTQYF. For the CDR3, the DNA is TGTGCCACCAGCAGAGTAGGCACAGATACGCAGTATTTT.

This clonotype was found many times. This sequence joins TRBV7-9 and TRBJ2-1; tentative D call: TRBD1 (5 bases). Trimming stripped 5 bases from V and 3 bases from J, with 11 bases between. The CDR3 is made up of 14 amino acids. Germline CDR1 and CDR2: SEHNR and FQNEAQ (reference sequence). The CDR3 DNA sequence: TGTGCCAGCAGCCCGGACACCAGCTACAATGAGCAGTTCTTC. It encodes CASSPDTSYNEQFF.

Ten or more counts support this clonotype. The chain joins TRBV2 to TRBJ2-5, with a weak D call TRBD1 (5 bases). Germline V CDR1 and CDR2: SNHLY, FYNNEI. The V and J ends lost 7 bases and 2 bases respectively, with 14 bases between them. There are 14 residues in the CDR3. This CDR3 is CASTPRQIQETQYF. CDR3 DNA sequence: TGTGCCAGCACCCCCCGACAGATACAAGAGACCCAGTACTTC.

Points on this clonotype: A read error may explain this, as a much larger clone is one base away. V is TRBV20-1 and J is TRBJ2-1, with a weak D call TRBD2 (5 bases). V lost 5 bases, J lost 0 bases, and 11 bases lay in between. Germline V gene sequence: CDR1 DFQATT, CDR2 SNEGSKA (reference sequence). The CDR3 runs 14 residues. The CDR3 DNA reads TGCAGTGCTCCACTACTAGGCTCCTACAATGAGCAGTTCTTC. Amino acids: CSAPLLGSYNEQFF.

This clonotype was counted at least ten times. This chain joins TRBV2 and TRBJ1-5, with D uncertain. Germline CDR1 and CDR2: SNHLY and FYNNEI. This CDR3 comprises 15 residues. V was shortened by 6 bases and J by 6 bases, with 18 bases between the two germline ends. CDR3 amino acids: CASSQISVGSQPQHF. The CDR3 DNA sequence: TGTGCCAGCAGCCAGATCTCCGTTGGGAGTCAGCCCCAGCATTTT.

This clonotype was detected many times. The genes are TRBV10-3 and TRBJ2-7; 10 nucleotides agree with TRBD1. Germline V lookup: CDR1 ENHRY, CDR2 SYGVKD. With V trimmed by 5 bases and J by 3 bases, 4 bases remained unmatched. The CDR3 loop spans 14 amino acids. The CDR3 loop is CAISHRDRGYEQYF. As DNA, the CDR3 is TGTGCCATCAGTCACCGGGACAGGGGCTACGAGCAGTACTTC.

This chain links TRBV20-1 with TRBJ1-5; maybe TRBD1 (5 bases). The CDR3 sequence is 15 residues long. Trimming removed 5 bases from V and 1 base from J, with 15 bases in between. Germline loops: CDR1 DFQATT, CDR2 SNEGSKA (reference sequence). The CDR3 region is CSAPGDWGSNQPQHF. In nucleotides, the CDR3 is TGCAGTGCTCCGGGGGATTGGGGCAGCAATCAGCCCCAGCATTTT.

This clonotype appeared many times. The chain carries TRBV18 and TRBJ2-7, with D maybe TRBD1 (6 bases). The CDR3 runs to 14 residues. Trimming cost V 3 bases and J 0 bases, with 9 bases left between them. The V gene's germline CDR1 is KGHSH and CDR2 LQKENI. For the CDR3, the DNA is TGTGCCAGCTCACCGAAGGACAGCTCCTACGAGCAGTACTTC. It codes for CASSPKDSSYEQYF.

This clonotype was seen many times. This rearrangement joins TRBV7-2 to TRBJ2-2; no clear D gene. Germline V gene data show CDR1 as SGHTA and CDR2 as FQGNSA. The V end lost 3 bases, the J end lost 4 bases, and 12 bases lay between the germline ends. The CDR3 covers 15 residues. DNA for the CDR3: TGTGCCAGCAGCTTCACGGTAGTAGGCACCGGGGAGCTGTTTTTT. Translation gives CASSFTVVGTGELFF.

This clonotype was counted many times. This rearrangement joins TRBV12-3 or TRBV12-4 to TRBJ1-1, with D perhaps TRBD1 (5 bases). This CDR3 region has 18 residues. Trimming took off 3 bases at V and 2 bases at J, with 22 bases between the two ends. CDR3 in DNA: TGTGCCAGCAGTTTGGGGAGCGGTGGGGCGTCACAAAACACTGAAGCTTTCTTT. It codes for CASSLGSGGASQNTEAFF.

Many counts were recorded for this clonotype. This rearrangement joins TRBV29-1 to TRBJ2-1; 10 bases match TRBD2. V lost 1 base to trimming and J lost 4 bases; unmatched junction nucleotides: 7. Germline CDR1 SQVTM, CDR2 ANQGSEA. The CDR3 length is 16 residues. CDR3 sequence: CSVEVLAGVLYNEQFF. In DNA form, the CDR3 reads TGCAGCGTTGAAGTCCTAGCGGGGGTTCTTTACAATGAGCAGTTCTTC.